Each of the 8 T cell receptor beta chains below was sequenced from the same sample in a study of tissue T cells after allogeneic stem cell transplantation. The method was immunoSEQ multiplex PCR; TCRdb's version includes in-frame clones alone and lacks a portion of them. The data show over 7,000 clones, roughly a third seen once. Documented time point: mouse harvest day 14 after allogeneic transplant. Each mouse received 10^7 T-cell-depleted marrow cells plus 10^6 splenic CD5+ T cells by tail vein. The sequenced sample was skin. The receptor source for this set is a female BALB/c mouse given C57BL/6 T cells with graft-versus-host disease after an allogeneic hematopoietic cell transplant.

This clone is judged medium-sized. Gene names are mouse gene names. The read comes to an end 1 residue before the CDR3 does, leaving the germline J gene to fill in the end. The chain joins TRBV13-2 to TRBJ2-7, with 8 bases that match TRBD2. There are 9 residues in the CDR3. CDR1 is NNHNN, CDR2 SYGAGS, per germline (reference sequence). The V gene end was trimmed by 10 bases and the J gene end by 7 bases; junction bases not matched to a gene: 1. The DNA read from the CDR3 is TGTGCCTGGGGGGGGGAACAGTAC. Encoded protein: CAWGGEQY. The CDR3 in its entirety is CAWGGEQYF.

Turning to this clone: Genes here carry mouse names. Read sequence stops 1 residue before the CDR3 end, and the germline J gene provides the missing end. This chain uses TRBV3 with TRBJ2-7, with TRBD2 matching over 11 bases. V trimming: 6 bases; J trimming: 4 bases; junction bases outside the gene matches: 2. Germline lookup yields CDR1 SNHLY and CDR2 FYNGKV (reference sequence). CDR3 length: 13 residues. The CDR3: CASRRTGGYEQYF. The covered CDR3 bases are TGTGCCAGCAGACGGACTGGGGGGTATGAACAGTAC.

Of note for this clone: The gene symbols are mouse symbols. The DNA read from the CDR3 is TGTGCCAGCAGTCCGGACTGGGGGGTTGAACAGTAC. It specifies CASSPDWGVEQY. The full CDR3 protein reads CASSPDWGVEQYF. The chain joins TRBV26 to TRBJ2-7; 11 bases map to TRBD2. Coverage ceases 1 residue before the CDR3 finishes, and the germline J gene fills in the end. The germline gives CDR1 KGHPV, CDR2 FQNQEV (reference sequence). The CDR3 contains 13 residues. V shed 4 bases and J 6 bases; nucleotides not matched to a gene: 2.

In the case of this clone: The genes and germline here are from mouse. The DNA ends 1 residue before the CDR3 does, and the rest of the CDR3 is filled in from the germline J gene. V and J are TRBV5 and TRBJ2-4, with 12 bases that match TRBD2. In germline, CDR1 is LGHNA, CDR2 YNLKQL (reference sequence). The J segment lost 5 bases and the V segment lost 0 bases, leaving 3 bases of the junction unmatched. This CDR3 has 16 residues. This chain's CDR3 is CASSQDPGLGGNTLYF. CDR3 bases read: TGTGCCAGCAGCCAAGATCCGGGACTGGGGGGAAACACCTTGTAC.

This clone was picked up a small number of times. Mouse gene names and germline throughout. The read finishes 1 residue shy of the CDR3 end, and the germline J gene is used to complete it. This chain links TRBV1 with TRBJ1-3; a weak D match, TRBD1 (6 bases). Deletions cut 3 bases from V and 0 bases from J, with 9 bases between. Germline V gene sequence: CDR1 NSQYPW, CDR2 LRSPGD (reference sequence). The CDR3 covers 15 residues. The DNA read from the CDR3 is TGCACCTGCAGTGCCCGGGACACTTCTGGAAATACGCTCTAT. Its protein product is CTCSARDTSGNTLY. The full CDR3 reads CTCSARDTSGNTLYF.

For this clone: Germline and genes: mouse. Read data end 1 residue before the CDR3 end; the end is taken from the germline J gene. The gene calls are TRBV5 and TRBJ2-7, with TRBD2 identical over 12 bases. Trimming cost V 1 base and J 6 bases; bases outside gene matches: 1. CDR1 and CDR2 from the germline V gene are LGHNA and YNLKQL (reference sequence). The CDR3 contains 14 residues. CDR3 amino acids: CASSQGGLGGEQYF. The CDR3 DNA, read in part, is TGTGCCAGCAGCCAAGGGGGACTGGGGGGTGAACAGTAC.

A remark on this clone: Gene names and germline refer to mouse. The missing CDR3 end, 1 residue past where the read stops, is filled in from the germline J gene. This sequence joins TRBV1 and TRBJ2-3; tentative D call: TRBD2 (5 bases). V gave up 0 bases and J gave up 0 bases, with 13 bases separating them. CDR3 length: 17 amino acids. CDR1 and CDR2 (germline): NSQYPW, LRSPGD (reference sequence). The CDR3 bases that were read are TGCACCTGCAGTGCAGATCAACTGGAGCCTAGTGCAGAAACGCTGTAT. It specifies CTCSADQLEPSAETLY. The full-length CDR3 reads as CTCSADQLEPSAETLYF. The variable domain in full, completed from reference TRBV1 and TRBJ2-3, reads VTLLEQNPRWRLVPRGQAVNLRCILKNSQYPWMSWYQQDLQKQLQWLFTLRSPGDKEVKSLPGADYLATRVTDTELRLQVANMSQGRTLYCTCSADQLEPSAETLYFGSGTRLTVL.

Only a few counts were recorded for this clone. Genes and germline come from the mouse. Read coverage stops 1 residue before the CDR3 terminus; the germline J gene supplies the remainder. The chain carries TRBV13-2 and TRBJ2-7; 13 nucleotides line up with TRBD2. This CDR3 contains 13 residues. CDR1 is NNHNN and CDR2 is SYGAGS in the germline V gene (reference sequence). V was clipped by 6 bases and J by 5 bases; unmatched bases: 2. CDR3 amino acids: CASVGTGGDEQYF. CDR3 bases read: TGTGCCAGCGTAGGGACTGGGGGGGATGAACAGTAC.